This T cell receptor beta chain was recorded in a study of a mutant IDH1 vaccine in newly diagnosed glioma. This clone was seen more than once but under ten times. Its antigen is undetermined. Some clones are missing from TCRdb's copy, which holds only in-frame ones; the method was immunoSEQ multiplex PCR. The sample holds around 38,000 clones, roughly 83% seen once. Germline lookup yields CDR1 SGHDT and CDR2 YYEEEE. The ends were cut back, 2 bases at V and 15 bases at J, with 24 bases in the middle. The CDR3 sequence is 15 residues long. The sample's time point: week 5, during vaccination. Every vaccination contained 300 ug of the mutant IDH1 20-mer peptide and was paired with topical imiquimod.

Specimen: PBMCs, collected from a glioma patient whose treatment included an IDH1 peptide vaccine. The sequence derives from a young man with glioma. This sequence joins TRBV5-6 and TRBJ1-5; the D is unclear. The CDR3 DNA reads as TGTGCCAGCAGCTTTTATCGGGTCCGAAACAACACAACGCATTTT. It is translated as CASSFYRVRNNTTHF.